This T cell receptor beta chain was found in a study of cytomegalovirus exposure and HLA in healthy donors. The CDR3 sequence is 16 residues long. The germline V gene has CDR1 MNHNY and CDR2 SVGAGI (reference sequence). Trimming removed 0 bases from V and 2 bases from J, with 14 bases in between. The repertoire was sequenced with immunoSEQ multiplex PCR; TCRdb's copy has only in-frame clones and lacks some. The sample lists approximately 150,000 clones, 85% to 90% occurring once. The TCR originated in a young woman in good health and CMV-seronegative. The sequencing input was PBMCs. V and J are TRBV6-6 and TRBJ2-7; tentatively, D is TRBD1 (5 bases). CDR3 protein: CASSYSWAGKAYEQYF. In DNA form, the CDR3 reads TGTGCCAGCAGTTACTCGTGGGCAGGGAAAGCCTACGAGCAGTACTTC.